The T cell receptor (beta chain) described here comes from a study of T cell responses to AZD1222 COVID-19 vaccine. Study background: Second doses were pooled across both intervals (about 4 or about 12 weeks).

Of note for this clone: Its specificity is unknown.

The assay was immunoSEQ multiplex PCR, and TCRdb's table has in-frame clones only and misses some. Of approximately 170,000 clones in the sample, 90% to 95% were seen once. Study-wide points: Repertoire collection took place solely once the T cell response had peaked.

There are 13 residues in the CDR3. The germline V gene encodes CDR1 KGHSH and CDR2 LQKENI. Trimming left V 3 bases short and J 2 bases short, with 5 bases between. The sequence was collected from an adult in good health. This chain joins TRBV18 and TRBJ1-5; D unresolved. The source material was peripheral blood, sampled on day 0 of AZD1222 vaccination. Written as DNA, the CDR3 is TGTGCCAGCTCACCTAACGGCAATCAGCCCCAGCATTTT. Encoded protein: CASSPNGNQPQHF. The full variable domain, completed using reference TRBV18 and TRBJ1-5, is NAGVMQNPRHLVRRRGQEARLRCSPMKGHSHVYWYRQLPEEGLKFMVYLQKENIIDESGMPKERFSAEFPKEGPSILRIQQVVRGDSAAYFCASSPNGNQPQHFGDGTRLSIL.